The rows below give T cell receptor beta chains drawn from one sample of a study of patients and donors after allogeneic stem cell transplantation. One entry per CDR3 protein, called by TCRdb with MiXCR from the RT-PCR reads. In the table there are about 410,000 distinct CDR3 sequences, around 16% of which are singletons. Sequenced material: blood, either unsorted or a sorted T cell fraction (not recorded which). All receptors come from a human donor who was either an allogeneic HSCT recipient or a stem cell or donor lymphocyte infusion donor (not recorded which). It is not recorded whose cells these are; they may come from a transplant donor. CDR3s leave out the opening cysteine and the closing phenylalanine or tryptophan.

v_call	cdr3_length	j_call	cdr3_aa
TRBV3-1	13	TRBJ2-2	ASSQEARATGELF
TRBV12-3/TRBV12-4	11	TRBJ1-2	ASSTRRGYGYT
TRBV12-3/TRBV12-4	17	TRBJ2-3	ASSLMGLPLAVSTDTQY
TRBV12-3/TRBV12-4	16	TRBJ1-1	ASSLDVWGSVMNTEAF
TRBV19	14	TRBJ1-5	ASSIAASYSNQPQH
TRBV2	12	TRBJ2-2	ASSELRHTGELF
TRBV19	13	TRBJ2-1	ASSSLAGGGREQF
TRBV12-3/TRBV12-4	14	TRBJ2-3	ASTPLAGSSTDTQY
TRBV4-1	13	TRBJ2-7	ASSPTLAGPYEQY
TRBV20-1	15	TRBJ2-7	SARGAGGSSGSYEQY
TRBV12-3/TRBV12-4	12	TRBJ2-2	AGLGATNTGELF
TRBV6-4	13	TRBJ2-3	ASSAMGKDTDTQY
TRBV12-3/TRBV12-4	14	TRBJ1-2	ASSSPRRSANYGYT
TRBV10-3	15	TRBJ2-7	AISAYWDAGVGYEQY
TRBV9	13	TRBJ1-1	ASSPLGQGRTEAF
TRBV2	12	TRBJ1-2	ASSTQGAIGGYT
TRBV3-1	12	TRBJ2-7	ASSQSQRAYEQY
TRBV27	13	TRBJ2-7	ASSPWDDGSSEQY
TRBV4-1	13	TRBJ2-3	ASSREASLTDTQY
TRBV4-3	13	TRBJ2-4	ASSQEWIAKNIQY
TRBV15	13	TRBJ1-1	ATSRGKTGVWEAF
TRBV5-6	15	TRBJ2-3	ASSPGASGTGSDTQY
TRBV5-1	12	TRBJ1-1	ASSEGMSNTEAF
TRBV7-2	14	TRBJ2-2	ASSLPSGPNTGELF
TRBV11-2	12	TRBJ2-5	ASSLIRGQGTQY
TRBV12-3/TRBV12-4	12	TRBJ2-2	ASLGTGRNGELF
TRBV29-1	14	TRBJ2-1	SVEDPTTSGNREQF
TRBV20-1	12	TRBJ1-6	SARDQYPNSPLH
TRBV3-1	15	TRBJ2-1	ASSPGTSGAAYNEQF
TRBV6-2/TRBV6-3	18	TRBJ2-7	ASSFFRDRRPGLATYEQY
TRBV11-2	13	TRBJ2-3	ASSSGTGGSDTQY
TRBV9	14	TRBJ2-4	ASSPRPGTSRNIQY
TRBV5-6	14	TRBJ2-5	ASSPLAGGFQETQY
TRBV20-1	11	TRBJ1-6	SAPGGADSPLH
TRBV4-3	13	TRBJ1-2	ASSQDGRAQEGYT
TRBV15	12	TRBJ2-1	ATTTNGIYNEQF
TRBV6-1	12	TRBJ1-3	ASSEGTAGNTIY
TRBV6-5	10	TRBJ2-1	ASSYSNYEQF
TRBV7-9	9	TRBJ2-1	ASRTTSEQF
TRBV4-2	14	TRBJ1-5	ASSWGTDKVDQPQH
TRBV11-3	13	TRBJ2-2	ASSPTTQNTGELF
TRBV12-3/TRBV12-4	13	TRBJ2-3	ASSPSGRSTDTQY
TRBV7-2	13	TRBJ1-1	ASSFQFQGDTEAF
TRBV11-2	16	TRBJ2-7	ASSLVSPGWRPHYEQY
TRBV2	13	TRBJ1-5	ASSEQGGSNQPQH
TRBV11-1	13	TRBJ2-7	ASSFSPDTTYEQY
TRBV6-1	15	TRBJ1-2	ASSNAREWRGDIGYT
TRBV7-2	13	TRBJ2-4	ASSLVHKAKNIQY